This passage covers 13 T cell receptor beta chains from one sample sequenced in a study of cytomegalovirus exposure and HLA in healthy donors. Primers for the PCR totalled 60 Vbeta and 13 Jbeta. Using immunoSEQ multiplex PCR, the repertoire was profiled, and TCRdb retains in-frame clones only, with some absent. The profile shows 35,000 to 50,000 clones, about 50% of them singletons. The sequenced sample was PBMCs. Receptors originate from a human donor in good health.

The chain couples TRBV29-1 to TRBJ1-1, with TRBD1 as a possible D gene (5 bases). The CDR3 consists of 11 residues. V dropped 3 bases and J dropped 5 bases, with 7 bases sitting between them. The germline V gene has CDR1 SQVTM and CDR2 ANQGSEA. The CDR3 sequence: CSVEGGTEAFF. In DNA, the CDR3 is TGCAGCGTTGAGGGGGGGACTGAAGCTTTCTTT.

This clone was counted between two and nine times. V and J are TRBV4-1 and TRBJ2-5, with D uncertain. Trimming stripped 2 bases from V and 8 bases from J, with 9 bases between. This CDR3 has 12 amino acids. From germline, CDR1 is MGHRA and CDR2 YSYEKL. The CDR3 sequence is CASSQPVGTQYF. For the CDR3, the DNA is TGCGCCAGCAGCCAACCCGTCGGTACCCAGTACTTC.

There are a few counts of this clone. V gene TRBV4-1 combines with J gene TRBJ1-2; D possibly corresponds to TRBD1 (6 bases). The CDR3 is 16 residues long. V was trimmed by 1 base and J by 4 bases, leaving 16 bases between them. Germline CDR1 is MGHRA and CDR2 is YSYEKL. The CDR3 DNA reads TGCGCCAGCAGCCAAGCTCACCTAACAGGGATCTATGGCTACACCTTC. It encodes CASSQAHLTGIYGYTF.

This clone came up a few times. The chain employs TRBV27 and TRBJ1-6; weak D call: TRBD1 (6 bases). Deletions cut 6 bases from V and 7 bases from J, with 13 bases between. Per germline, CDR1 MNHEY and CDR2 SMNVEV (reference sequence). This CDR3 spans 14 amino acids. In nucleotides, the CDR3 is TGTGCCAGCAGGCAAGACAGGAGGAATTCACCCCTCCACTTT. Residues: CASRQDRRNSPLHF.

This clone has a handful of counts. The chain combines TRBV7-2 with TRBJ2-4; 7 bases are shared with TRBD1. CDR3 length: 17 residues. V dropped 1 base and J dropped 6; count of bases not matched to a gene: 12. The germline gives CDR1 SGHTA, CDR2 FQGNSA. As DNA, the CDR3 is TGTGCCAGCAGCTTAGTGGCCGCCTCCGGGACAGCAAACATTCAGTACTTC. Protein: CASSLVAASGTANIQYF.

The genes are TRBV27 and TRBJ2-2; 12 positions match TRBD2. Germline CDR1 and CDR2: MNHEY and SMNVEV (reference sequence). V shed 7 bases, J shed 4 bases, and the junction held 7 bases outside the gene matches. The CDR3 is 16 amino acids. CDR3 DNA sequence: TGTGCCAGCATAGCTAGCGGGAGGGGCGGCACCGGGGAGCTGTTTTTT. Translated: CASIASGRGGTGELFF.

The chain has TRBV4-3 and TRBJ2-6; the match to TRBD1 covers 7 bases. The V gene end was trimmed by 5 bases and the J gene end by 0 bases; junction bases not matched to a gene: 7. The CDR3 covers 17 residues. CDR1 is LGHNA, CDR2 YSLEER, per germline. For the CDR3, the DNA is TGCGCCAGCAGCTCGACAGGGTGGGGCTCTGGGGCCAACGTCCTGACTTTC. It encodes CASSSTGWGSGANVLTF.

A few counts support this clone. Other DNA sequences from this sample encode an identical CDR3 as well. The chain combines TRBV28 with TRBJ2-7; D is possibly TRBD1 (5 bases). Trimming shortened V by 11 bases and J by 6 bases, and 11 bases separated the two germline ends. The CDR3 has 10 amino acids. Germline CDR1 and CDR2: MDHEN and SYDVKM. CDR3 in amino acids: CASGAREQYF. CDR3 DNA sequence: TGTGCCTCTGGGGCGCGCGAGCAGTACTTC.

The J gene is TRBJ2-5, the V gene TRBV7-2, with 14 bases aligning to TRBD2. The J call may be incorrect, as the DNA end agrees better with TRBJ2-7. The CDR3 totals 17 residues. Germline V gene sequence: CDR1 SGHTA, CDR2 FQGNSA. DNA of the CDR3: TGTGCCAGCAGCTTAACCGGACTAGCGGGGGGTGCCTACGAGCAGTACTTC. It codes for CASSLTGLAGGAYEQYF.

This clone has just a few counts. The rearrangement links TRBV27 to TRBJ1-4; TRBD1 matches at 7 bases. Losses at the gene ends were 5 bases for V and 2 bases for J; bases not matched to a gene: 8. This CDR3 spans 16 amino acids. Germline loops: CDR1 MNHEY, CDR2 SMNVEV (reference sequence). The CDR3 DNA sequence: TGTGCCAGCAGTAAGACAGGGTTCGCGACTAATGAAAAACTGTTTTTT. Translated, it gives CASSKTGFATNEKLFF. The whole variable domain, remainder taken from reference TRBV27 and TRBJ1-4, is EAQVTQNPRYLITVTGKKLTVTCSQNMNHEYMSWYRQDPGLGLRQIYYSMNVEVTDKGDVPEGYKVSRKEKRNFPLILESPSPNQTSLYFCASSKTGFATNEKLFFGSGTQLSVL.

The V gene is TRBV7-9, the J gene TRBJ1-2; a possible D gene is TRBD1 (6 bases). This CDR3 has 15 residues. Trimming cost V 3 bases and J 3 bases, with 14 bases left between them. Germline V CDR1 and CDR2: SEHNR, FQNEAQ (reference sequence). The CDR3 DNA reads TGTGCCAGCAGCTTGAAGGCAGGGGAAGACTATGGCTACACCTTC. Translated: CASSLKAGEDYGYTF.

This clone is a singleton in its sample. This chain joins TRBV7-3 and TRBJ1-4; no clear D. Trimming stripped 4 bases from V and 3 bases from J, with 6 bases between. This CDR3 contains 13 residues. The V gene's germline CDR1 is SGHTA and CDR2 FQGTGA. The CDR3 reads CASSSLPNEKLFF. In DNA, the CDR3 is TGTGCCAGCAGCTCCCTACCTAATGAAAAACTGTTTTTT.

The CDR3 spells CASSRTGTGDEKLFF. CDR3 DNA: TGTGCCAGCAGTCGCACCGGGACAGGGGACGAAAAACTGTTTTTT. The gene calls are TRBV6-5 and TRBJ1-4; 10 bases fit TRBD1. The trim removed 5 bases at V and 8 bases at J, leaving 8 bases unmatched. Looked up from germline, CDR1 is MNHEY and CDR2 is SVGAGI. The CDR3 spans 15 residues.